The entry below describes one T cell receptor (beta chain). Its target is unknown. V was cut by 3 bases and J by 2 bases, with 10 bases left in between. CDR1 SNHLY and CDR2 FYNNEI come from the germline V gene. The CDR3 contains 14 residues. The data belong to a study of cytomegalovirus exposure and HLA in healthy donors. Study-wide results and caveats: CMV antigen specificity of a few CMV-associated chains was confirmed in vitro. Data from an earlier analysis indicated that most TCR beta V segments were productive either about 87% or about 30% of the time. A later analysis found most CMV-associated TCR beta chains apparently HLA-restricted.

A multiplex PCR was run with 60 Vbeta primers and 13 Jbeta primers. TCRdb's copy holds only in-frame clones and misses some; the assay was immunoSEQ multiplex PCR. The sample includes approximately 100,000 clones, 60% to 75% of them seen just once. Nominally healthy donors provided the samples, though records likely missed some immune exposures. The chain couples TRBV2 to TRBJ2-5; D unresolved. This clonotype was sampled from a woman in her forties in good health and CMV-seronegative. The sample consisted of PBMCs. The CDR3 DNA follows: TGTGCCAGCAGTGATTGGGCAGCTCAAGAGACCCAGTACTTC. Its translation: CASSDWAAQETQYF.